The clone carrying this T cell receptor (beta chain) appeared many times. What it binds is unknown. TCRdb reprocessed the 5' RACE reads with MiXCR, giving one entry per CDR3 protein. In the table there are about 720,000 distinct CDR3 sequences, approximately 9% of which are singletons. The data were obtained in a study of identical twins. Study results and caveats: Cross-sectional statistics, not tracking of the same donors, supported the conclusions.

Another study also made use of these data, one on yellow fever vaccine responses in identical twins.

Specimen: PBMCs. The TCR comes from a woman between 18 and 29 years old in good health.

CDR3 loop: CSARRAGEENEQFF. DNA for the CDR3: TGCAGCGCCCGTCGGGCAGGGGAGGAAAATGAGCAGTTCTTC. This rearrangement joins TRBV29-1 to TRBJ2-1; the D call may be TRBD1 or TRBD2 (6 bases each). Between the trimmed V and J ends, which lost 7 bases and 7 bases, there was a span of 20 bases. The CDR3 is made up of 14 amino acids. Germline assignment: CDR1 SQVTM and CDR2 ANQGSEA.